A selection of T cell receptor beta chains follows, all from one sample in a study of Tregs in tolerant kidney transplant recipients. These receptors have no identified antigens. Here immunoSEQ multiplex PCR was the method, and the copy in TCRdb shows in-frame clones only, minus some. Among some 11,000 clones listed, more than 75% were seen once. Material: Tregs from blood cultured with allogeneic cells, obtained before the transplant. These receptors all stem from a human patient who received a combined kidney and bone marrow transplant. Both conserved end residues are part of each CDR3. The order of the fields is J gene, clone size, V gene, D gene, CDR3 protein. The D gene is left open where the match is weak. Only part of the rows carry a size: once, few, many, or a class if the clone is expanded.

J gene: TRBJ1-2
clone size: .
V gene: TRBV6-1
D gene: TRBD1
CDR3 protein: CASSEAYRGYGYTF

J gene: TRBJ2-7
clone size: .
V gene: TRBV11-3
D gene: TRBD1
CDR3 protein: CASSITGTGAYEQYF

J gene: TRBJ2-6
clone size: once
V gene: TRBV5-1
D gene: .
CDR3 protein: CASRGTRGANVLTF

J gene: TRBJ2-5
clone size: .
V gene: TRBV7-2
D gene: .
CDR3 protein: CASSLAGMETQYF

J gene: TRBJ2-1
clone size: once
V gene: TRBV7-6
D gene: TRBD2
CDR3 protein: CASSSRGSGKYNEQFF

J gene: .
clone size: .
V gene: TRBV4-1
D gene: .
CDR3 protein: CASSQGGGGSYEQYF

J gene: TRBJ1-2
clone size: .
V gene: TRBV9
D gene: .
CDR3 protein: CASSVDWQGSSGYTF

J gene: TRBJ2-3
clone size: .
V gene: TRBV6-1
D gene: TRBD2
CDR3 protein: CASSAVASGRFDTQYF

J gene: TRBJ2-2
clone size: .
V gene: TRBV10-3
D gene: .
CDR3 protein: CAISAPGGMNTGELFF

J gene: TRBJ1-2
clone size: .
V gene: TRBV30
D gene: TRBD1
CDR3 protein: CAWGQVDYGYTF

J gene: TRBJ2-1
clone size: once
V gene: TRBV11-1
D gene: .
CDR3 protein: CASSRPVEASYNEQFF

J gene: TRBJ1-1
clone size: .
V gene: TRBV18
D gene: .
CDR3 protein: CASSPWTGSGEGHTEAFF

J gene: TRBJ2-1
clone size: once
V gene: TRBV19
D gene: .
CDR3 protein: CASSNPGNEQFF

J gene: TRBJ2-5
clone size: .
V gene: TRBV6-1
D gene: .
CDR3 protein: CASTRTGYGQYF

J gene: TRBJ2-1
clone size: .
V gene: TRBV5-1
D gene: TRBD2
CDR3 protein: CASSLAGLAGRNEQFF

J gene: TRBJ2-3
clone size: .
V gene: TRBV19
D gene: TRBD2
CDR3 protein: CASSSRLAGDTDTQYF

J gene: TRBJ2-2
clone size: .
V gene: TRBV9
D gene: .
CDR3 protein: CASSVVQGNTGELFF

J gene: TRBJ1-5
clone size: .
V gene: TRBV4-3
D gene: .
CDR3 protein: CASSQEVQNRDSNQPQHF

J gene: TRBJ1-1
clone size: .
V gene: TRBV23-1
D gene: TRBD1
CDR3 protein: CASSQCPPTGPNTEAFF

J gene: TRBJ2-5
clone size: few
V gene: TRBV7-2
D gene: .
CDR3 protein: CASSLVGVSSSQTQYF

J gene: TRBJ2-7
clone size: .
V gene: TRBV4-3
D gene: .
CDR3 protein: CASSQEGTWIPSEQYF

J gene: TRBJ2-1
clone size: .
V gene: TRBV6-5
D gene: TRBD2
CDR3 protein: CASTPSGPSYNEQFF

J gene: .
clone size: .
V gene: TRBV9
D gene: .
CDR3 protein: CASSVALDPEQYF

J gene: TRBJ2-1
clone size: .
V gene: TRBV9
D gene: TRBD2
CDR3 protein: CASSVVVGGYNEQFF

J gene: TRBJ1-2
clone size: .
V gene: TRBV27
D gene: .
CDR3 protein: CASSPYREGYYGYTF

J gene: TRBJ2-1
clone size: .
V gene: TRBV27
D gene: TRBD2
CDR3 protein: CASSTNLAALDYNEQFF

J gene: TRBJ2-6
clone size: .
V gene: TRBV5-1
D gene: .
CDR3 protein: CASSLIAPPGANVLTF

J gene: TRBJ2-5
clone size: .
V gene: TRBV5-4
D gene: .
CDR3 protein: CASSLGGRRLETQYF

J gene: TRBJ1-3
clone size: .
V gene: TRBV9
D gene: .
CDR3 protein: CASSVAKGNTIYF

J gene: TRBJ2-1
clone size: once
V gene: TRBV15
D gene: TRBD2
CDR3 protein: CATSGLAGYNEQFF

J gene: TRBJ1-1
clone size: .
V gene: TRBV29-1
D gene: .
CDR3 protein: CSVESVTEAFF

J gene: TRBJ2-2
clone size: .
V gene: TRBV7-3
D gene: .
CDR3 protein: CASSLGLGGTGELFF

J gene: TRBJ2-7
clone size: .
V gene: TRBV27
D gene: TRBD2
CDR3 protein: CATPPTRGRGGSYEQYF

J gene: TRBJ2-5
clone size: .
V gene: TRBV2
D gene: .
CDR3 protein: CASSEGPRGAGGETQYF

J gene: TRBJ1-1
clone size: .
V gene: TRBV19
D gene: TRBD1
CDR3 protein: CASWSPGGGPRTEAFF

J gene: TRBJ1-2
clone size: .
V gene: TRBV10-3
D gene: TRBD1
CDR3 protein: CAISNILDRDKGYTF

J gene: TRBJ1-4
clone size: .
V gene: TRBV7-2
D gene: TRBD1
CDR3 protein: CASSLTGTSNEKLFF

J gene: TRBJ1-1
clone size: few
V gene: TRBV5-1
D gene: TRBD1
CDR3 protein: CASSLVQGQGNTEAFF

J gene: TRBJ1-1
clone size: .
V gene: TRBV7-9
D gene: .
CDR3 protein: CASSLWANTEAFF

J gene: TRBJ1-6
clone size: .
V gene: TRBV11-1
D gene: .
CDR3 protein: CASSRTDPNSIYNSPLHF

J gene: TRBJ1-1
clone size: .
V gene: TRBV7-9
D gene: .
CDR3 protein: CASSFPNTEAFF

J gene: TRBJ2-5
clone size: once
V gene: TRBV4-1
D gene: .
CDR3 protein: CASSHRGAVQCKTQYF

J gene: TRBJ2-7
clone size: .
V gene: TRBV5-1
D gene: TRBD2
CDR3 protein: CASSPGLAGGQGRYF

J gene: TRBJ2-7
clone size: .
V gene: TRBV6-5
D gene: TRBD1
CDR3 protein: CASSGQRDRVAEQYF

J gene: TRBJ2-5
clone size: .
V gene: TRBV4-3
D gene: TRBD2
CDR3 protein: CASSRDLAGGLQETQYF

J gene: TRBJ2-3
clone size: once
V gene: TRBV28
D gene: TRBD2
CDR3 protein: CASSLLLGLAGSTDTQYF

J gene: TRBJ2-2
clone size: .
V gene: TRBV2
D gene: .
CDR3 protein: CARSPRGGSGELFF

J gene: TRBJ2-7
clone size: once
V gene: TRBV11-2
D gene: .
CDR3 protein: CASSLLPGPYGQYF

J gene: TRBJ2-5
clone size: .
V gene: TRBV4-1
D gene: .
CDR3 protein: CASRPNLEYQETQYF

J gene: TRBJ2-7
clone size: .
V gene: TRBV7-2
D gene: .
CDR3 protein: CASSLGGGGELYEQYF